This T cell receptor (beta chain) emerged from a study of T cells after yellow fever vaccination. About the study: When fractions had low cell numbers, they were prepared with SMART-Seq v4 Ultra Low Input.

This CDR3 comprises 15 residues. The trim removed 2 bases at V and 10 bases at J, leaving 11 bases unmatched. The germline V gene has CDR1 ENHRY and CDR2 SYGVKD. As regards this clonotype: Its matching antigen is unknown.

Study-wide results and limits: Peaking on day 5 versus 15, the secondary response was faster but weaker.

TCRdb reprocessed the 5' RACE reads via MiXCR and lists one record per CDR3 protein. This sample yields around 360,000 distinct CDR3 sequences, of which 9.5% to 13% are seen a single time; around 19% belongs to the top ten. The specimen comprised PBMCs, sampled on the day of the first yellow fever vaccination. The rearrangement links TRBV10-3 to TRBJ2-1; TRBD2 aligns across 7 bases. This sequence originates from a man aged 18 to 29 who received the YFV17D yellow fever vaccine. CDR3 coding DNA: TGTGCCATCAGTGAGGGACTAGGTCCTCTCGGGGAGCAGTTCTTC. It specifies CAISEGLGPLGEQFF.